Shown below are 23 T cell receptor beta chains from a single sample sequenced in a study of cytomegalovirus exposure and HLA in healthy donors. The table came from immunoSEQ multiplex PCR; TCRdb's copy has only in-frame clones and leaves some out. The table lists some 60,000 clones, about 94% of them singletons, with around 4.5% in the top ten. Material for sequencing was PBMCs. The source of these receptors is a man aged 18 to 29 in good health and CMV-seropositive.

The V gene is TRBV13, the J gene TRBJ2-2; TRBD1 matches at 7 bases. CDR3 length: 17 residues. Germline V gene data show CDR1 as PRHDT and CDR2 as FYEKMQ (reference sequence). V shed 4 bases, J shed 5 bases, and the junction held 13 bases outside the gene matches. The CDR3 protein is CASSSAPPGQRTGELFF. CDR3 nucleotides: TGTGCCAGCAGCTCAGCACCCCCGGGACAGAGAACCGGGGAGCTGTTTTTT.

The rearrangement joins TRBV4-2 to TRBJ1-5; D not resolved. Germline V gene data show CDR1 as LGHNA and CDR2 as YNFKEQ. Trimming pared 2 bases from V and 0 bases from J, leaving 11 bases between. This CDR3 region has 16 residues. CDR3 coding DNA: TGTGCCAGCAGCCAACACCCCGGGGATAGCAATCAGCCCCAGCATTTT. Protein product: CASSQHPGDSNQPQHF.

The chain employs TRBV6-6 and TRBJ2-7; 12 bases fit TRBD2. Losses at the gene ends were 6 bases for V and 6 bases for J; bases not matched to a gene: 9. The CDR3 totals 15 residues. Germline-derived CDR1 and CDR2 are MNHNY and SVGAGI (reference sequence). CDR3 protein: CASRLAGGPGREQYF. For the CDR3, the DNA is TGTGCCAGCAGGCTAGCGGGAGGGCCGGGACGCGAGCAGTACTTC.

The chain joins TRBV9 to TRBJ2-1; TRBD1 might be the D (5 bases). Trimming left V 0 bases short and J 3 bases short, with 13 bases between. This CDR3 has 16 amino acids. The germline gives CDR1 SGDLS, CDR2 YYNGEE. CDR3 bases: TGTGCCAGCAGCGTAGGGCTCAGGGTTTTCTACAATGAGCAGTTCTTC. Translating gives CASSVGLRVFYNEQFF.

As concerns this clone: Other nucleotide sequences from this sample produce the same CDR3. The genes are TRBV18 and TRBJ2-7, with D unresolved. The CDR3 is made up of 12 amino acids. Per the germline V gene, CDR1 is KGHSH and CDR2 is LQKENI. Trimming took 3 bases from V and 4 from J, leaving 7 bases between them. The CDR3 DNA sequence: TGTGCCAGCTCACCGACGGGTTACGAGCAGTACTTC. It specifies CASSPTGYEQYF.

The rearrangement links TRBV28 to TRBJ2-2, with TRBD1 matching 7 bases. Trimming cost V 6 bases and J 6 bases; bases outside gene matches: 7. Germline V gene sequence: CDR1 MDHEN, CDR2 SYDVKM. This CDR3 has 14 amino acids. CDR3 sequence: CASRVQGTAGELFF. The CDR3 DNA reads as TGTGCCAGCAGAGTACAGGGGACGGCCGGGGAGCTGTTTTTT.

The V gene is TRBV6-5, the J gene TRBJ1-3; D may be TRBD1 (6 bases). Germline CDR1 and CDR2: MNHEY and SVGAGI. The CDR3 is made up of 14 amino acids. V was shortened by 10 bases and J by 0 bases, with 13 bases between the two germline ends. CDR3 loop: CATRGGLSGNTIYF. CDR3 sequence (DNA): TGTGCCACCCGGGGGGGCCTCTCTGGAAACACCATATATTTT.

The chain couples TRBV6-4 to TRBJ2-3; the D gene is possibly TRBD2 (6 bases). The CDR3 covers 15 residues. The germline V gene has CDR1 MRHNA and CDR2 SNTAGT. The V end lost 7 bases, the J end lost 2 bases, and 16 bases lay between the germline ends. CDR3 amino acids: CASNEGGNTTDTQYF. The DNA for the CDR3 is TGTGCCAGCAATGAGGGCGGGAATACCACAGATACGCAGTATTTT.

CDR3 region: CASSRSGSPNNEQFF. CDR3 in DNA: TGCGCCAGCAGTAGAAGCGGGAGCCCAAACAATGAGCAGTTCTTC. The chain is built from TRBV10-1 and TRBJ2-1, with TRBD2 matching 8 bases. V gave up 5 bases and J gave up 5 bases; unmatched junction bases: 8. This CDR3 spans 15 amino acids. CDR1 is WNHNN, CDR2 SYGVQD, per germline (reference sequence).

The chain uses TRBV30 and TRBJ1-6, with D uncertain. The length of the CDR3 is 14 residues. Trimming stripped 4 bases from V and 3 bases from J, with 10 bases between. Germline assignment: CDR1 GTSNPN and CDR2 SVGIG (reference sequence). The CDR3 region has the DNA TGTGCCTGGATGGAGACTTACTATAATTCACCCCTCCACTTT. Translation: CAWMETYYNSPLHF.

In this sample, this clone turned up once. This rearrangement joins TRBV7-2 to TRBJ2-1, with D maybe TRBD2 (6 bases). Trimming shortened V by 5 bases and J by 0 bases, and 11 bases separated the two germline ends. Germline values: CDR1 SGHTA, CDR2 FQGNSA. CDR3 size: 15 residues. CDR3 residues: CASSLSGSSYNEQFF. DNA for the CDR3: TGTGCCAGCAGCCTTAGCGGTTCCTCCTACAATGAGCAGTTCTTC. The full variable domain, completed using reference TRBV7-2 and TRBJ2-1, is GAGVSQSPSNKVTEKGKDVELRCDPISGHTALYWYRQSLGQGLEFLIYFQGNSAPDKSGLPSDRFSAERTGGSVSTLTIQRTQQEDSAVYLCASSLSGSSYNEQFFGPGTRLTVL.

The chain employs TRBV14 and TRBJ1-2, with 7 bases lining up with TRBD1. There are 12 residues in the CDR3. The V gene end was trimmed by 4 bases and the J gene end by 12 bases; junction bases not matched to a gene: 8. Germline values: CDR1 SGHDN, CDR2 FVKESK. This CDR3 reads CASSRDSGGHTF. In nucleotides, the CDR3 is TGTGCCAGCAGCCGGGACAGCGGCGGACACACCTTC.

The chain joins TRBV7-6 to TRBJ2-7; 9 bases fit TRBD1. In germline, CDR1 is SGHVS, CDR2 FNYEAQ. This CDR3 has 15 amino acids. J gave up 2 bases and V 5 bases, and 7 bases lay outside the gene matches. The CDR3 bases are TGTGCCAGCAGCCCCTTGACAGGGGGGACCTACGAGCAGTACTTC. Translated, it gives CASSPLTGGTYEQYF.

This chain uses TRBV6-4 with TRBJ2-7, with TRBD1 identical over 7 bases. V lost 4 bases, J lost 5 bases, and 8 bases stayed unmatched. Germline loops: CDR1 MRHNA, CDR2 SNTAGT. The CDR3 has 14 residues. The CDR3 nucleotides read TGTGCCAGCAGTGTCACAGGGGTCTGGAACGAGCAGTACTTC. It yields the protein CASSVTGVWNEQYF.

The V call is TRBV11-2, the J call TRBJ1-5, with D unresolved. This CDR3 is 15 amino acids long. V gave up 0 bases and J gave up 1 base, with 7 bases separating them. The V gene's germline CDR1 is SGHAT and CDR2 FQNNGV. CDR3: CASSLDSGSNQPQHF. In DNA, the CDR3 is TGTGCCAGCAGCTTAGATAGCGGGAGCAATCAGCCCCAGCATTTT.

This chain connects TRBV11-2 to TRBJ2-7; 9 bases map to TRBD1. The CDR3 extends over 16 amino acids. Unmatched junction bases numbered 14, after V lost 4 bases and J lost 7 bases. CDR1 is SGHAT and CDR2 is FQNNGV in the germline V gene. The CDR3 loop is CASSSNKGQGWREQYF. The CDR3, as DNA: TGTGCCAGCAGCTCAAACAAGGGACAGGGATGGCGAGAGCAGTACTTC. The variable domain in full, with the rest retrieved from reference TRBV11-2 and TRBJ2-7, is EAGVAQSPRYKIIEKRQSVAFWCNPISGHATLYWYQQILGQGPKLLIQFQNNGVVDDSQLPKDRFSAERLKGVDSTLKIQPAKLEDSAVYLCASSSNKGQGWREQYFGPGTRLTVT.

J is TRBJ1-5 and V is TRBV5-1; 7 nucleotides agree with TRBD1. The J segment lost 5 bases and the V segment lost 0 bases, leaving 5 bases of the junction unmatched. The CDR3 contains 15 residues. Germline V gives CDR1 SGHRS, CDR2 YFSETQ. The CDR3 loop is CASSLEGQSDQPQHF. The DNA of the CDR3 is TGCGCCAGCAGCTTGGAGGGACAGAGTGATCAGCCCCAGCATTTT.

The chain employs TRBV30 and TRBJ1-2; no clear D gene. V was shortened by 0 bases and J by 7 bases, with 12 bases between the two germline ends. Germline-derived CDR1 and CDR2 are GTSNPN and SVGIG (reference sequence). The CDR3 has 13 residues. The CDR3 spells CAWSVLAGFGYTF. The CDR3 bases are TGTGCCTGGAGTGTACTTGCCGGGTTTGGCTACACCTTC.

The rearrangement joins TRBV18 to TRBJ2-3, with D possibly TRBD2 on 6 matching bases. Germline CDR1 reads KGHSH; CDR2 reads LQKENI. With 0 bases removed from V and 2 bases from J, the gap between germline ends came to 21 bases. This CDR3 is 19 amino acids long. The CDR3 sequence: CASSPPFGGEPIHTDTQYF. The CDR3 coding sequence is TGTGCCAGCTCACCACCTTTTGGCGGGGAGCCAATCCACACAGATACGCAGTATTTT.

This chain uses TRBV2 with TRBJ2-5; 7 nucleotides align to TRBD2. CDR1 is SNHLY, CDR2 FYNNEI, per germline. V shed 7 bases and J 0 bases; nucleotides not matched to a gene: 8. The CDR3 has 15 residues. DNA of the CDR3: TGTGCCAGCAATAGAGCGGGGAAGTACCAAGAGACCCAGTACTTC. Amino acid sequence: CASNRAGKYQETQYF.

This chain links TRBV28 with TRBJ1-2, with D maybe TRBD1 (5 bases). This CDR3 is built from 13 residues. Germline V CDR1 and CDR2: MDHEN, SYDVKM. Trimming left V 3 bases short and J 8 bases short, with 13 bases between. CDR3 protein: CASSLAGYEGYTF. The CDR3 nucleotides are TGTGCCAGCAGTTTGGCAGGGTATGAGGGCTACACCTTC.

This chain joins TRBV18 and TRBJ2-3, with a tentative D call TRBD1 (6 bases). There are 14 residues in the CDR3. V was shortened by 0 bases and J by 3 bases, with 7 bases between the two germline ends. CDR1 KGHSH and CDR2 LQKENI come from the germline V gene. CDR3 in DNA: TGTGCCAGCTCACCACCAGGGGGAACAGATACGCAGTATTTT. It translates to CASSPPGGTDTQYF.

The chain has TRBV30 and TRBJ2-7, with 7 bases matching TRBD1. Trimming removed 2 bases from V and 4 bases from J; junction bases left unmatched: 20. The germline gives CDR1 GTSNPN, CDR2 SVGIG (reference sequence). The CDR3 consists of 18 residues. The DNA of the CDR3 is TGTGCCTGGAGTACCAAATTCAGAACCCCCGGGACAGCTTACGAGCAGTACTTC. Its protein is CAWSTKFRTPGTAYEQYF.